This T cell receptor (beta chain) was recovered during a study of Graves' ophthalmopathy and Graves' hyperthyroidism. Beta-chain TCR CDR3 regions were amplified from RNA transcripts. Second-round multiplex PCR followed a first-round RT-PCR using HTBI primers. TCRdb used MiXCR to reprocess the multiplex PCR reads, holding one entry per CDR3 protein. This repertoire shows hundreds of thousands of distinct CDR3 sequences, under 25% found once; its top ten account for 2.5% to 3.5%. Trimming took 2 bases from V and 2 from J; bases not matched to a gene: 8. The germline V gene has CDR1 SGHAT and CDR2 FQDESV (reference sequence). The CDR3 extends over 16 amino acids. Hyperthyroidism showing no ophthalmopathy within 18 months of follow-up was stable. Lactation, pregnancy, uncontrolled infections and other autoimmune diseases were all grounds for excluding patients. The authors isolated PBMCs from 9.5 to 10 ml of fresh peripheral blood.

This clonotype came up many times. Sequencing was performed on peripheral blood. The origin of this receptor is a young woman with stable Graves' hyperthyroidism. The chain joins TRBV11-1 to TRBJ2-7, with 8 bases fitting TRBD1. The CDR3 region has the DNA TGTGCCAGCAGCTTAAAATCCGGGACAGGACCCTACGAGCAGTACTTC. Protein product: CASSLKSGTGPYEQYF.